The present TCR beta chain was sequenced within a study of blood T cell repertoires in COVID-19. The overall study: Spain, Italy and the United States supplied samples that represented acute and convalescent COVID-19. T cells, B-cell-depleted T cells, or PBMCs provided the cDNA or gDNA that served as material.

Original data processing: Amplification from reference gene primers served as the basis for estimated nucleated cell counts. TCRdb's table, derived via immunoSEQ multiplex PCR, lists solely in-frame clones and lacks some. V and J calls and clone size are given by that table; D and trimming were obtained from the DNA. This sample yields 60,000 or so clones, of which more than 75% are seen a single time; approximately 6.9% belongs to the top ten. Germline CDR1 is MNHNS and CDR2 is SASEGT. The CDR3 length is 16 residues. Trimming removed 4 bases from V and 4 bases from J, with 16 bases in between. The chain carries TRBV6-1 and TRBJ1-4, with D perhaps matching TRBD1 (5 bases). Input material: peripheral blood. The sequence came from a man aged 55 to 70 with active or convalescent COVID-19. CDR3 sequence (DNA): TGTGCCAGCAGTGGGGCTCAGGGCGCCATTAATGAAAAACTGTTTTTT. This codes for CASSGAQGAINEKLFF.